What follows describes a single TCR beta chain. Its specificity is unknown. V lost 4 bases and J lost 2, with 9 bases in between. The CDR3 length is 13 residues. CDR1 and CDR2 from the germline V gene are MDHEN and SYDVKM. Method: immunoSEQ multiplex PCR; TCRdb's copy keeps in-frame clones and lacks some. The top ten clones hold 1.5% to 2% of a sample with some 140,000 clones, roughly 90% of them seen once. The data were obtained in a study of T cell responses to AZD1222 COVID-19 vaccine. Study-level information: Second doses at about 4 or about 12 weeks were pooled. General observations from the study: Only a handful of individuals given AZD1222 were seropositive at baseline. Clonal diversity may have been underestimated, and the donors were mostly white British, with more females than males.

The V gene is TRBV28, the J gene TRBJ2-7; D is unclear. Source: peripheral blood, taken on day 0 of AZD1222 vaccination. The TCR was taken from an adult in good health. The CDR3 sequence is CASSYTEAYEQYF. The CDR3 region has the DNA TGTGCCAGCAGTTACACAGAAGCCTACGAGCAGTACTTC. Full variable domain (rest looked up from reference TRBV28 and TRBJ2-7): DVKVTQSSRYLVKRTGEKVFLECVQDMDHENMFWYRQDPGLGLRLIYFSYDVKMKEKGDIPEGYSVSREKKERFSLILESASTNQTSMYLCASSYTEAYEQYFGPGTRLTVT.